These T cell receptor beta chains were read from a single sample in a study of T cell repertoires in cytomegalovirus infection. These receptors have no identified antigens. Via MiXCR, TCRdb re-called the reads, giving one row per CDR3 protein. This table holds approximately 100,000 distinct CDR3 sequences, about 28% found once. The sequencing here drew on CD8+ T cells from cultured PBMCs, taken from culture after CMV antigen stimulation. Receptor source: a human donor in good health (CMV status not recorded). Some clones in this sample may be carry-over from other donors' samples. Each CDR3 is given with its conserved first and last residue. The D gene is left open where the match is weak. Expanded clones are given a class, and other clones once, few, many or no size at all.

CDR3aa	CDR3nt	d_gene	abundance	v_gene	j_gene
CASSYSLGSNSPLHF	TGTGCCAGCAGTTACTCGTTAGGGTCAAATTCACCCCTCCACTTT	.	few	TRBV6-6	TRBJ1-6
CSAHSGNTIYF	TGCAGTGCCCACTCTGGAAACACCATATATTTT	.	.	TRBV20-1	TRBJ1-3
CASGGGDSGYTF	TGTGCCAGCGGAGGGGGGGACTCCGGCTACACCTTC	.	.	TRBV2	TRBJ1-2
CATSDRGLHEQFF	TGTGCCACCTCGGACAGGGGGCTCCATGAGCAGTTCTTC	TRBD1	.	TRBV28	TRBJ2-1
CASTQGWGEQFF	TGTGCCAGCACCCAGGGGTGGGGTGAGCAGTTCTTC	.	many	TRBV7-8	TRBJ2-1
CASSAGQGATYEQYF	TGCGCCAGCAGCGCGGGACAGGGTGCGACCTACGAGCAGTACTTC	TRBD1	.	TRBV5-1	TRBJ2-7
CASGRSALETNTGELFF	TGTGCCAGCGGGCGGAGCGCACTCGAAACGAACACCGGGGAGCTGTTTTTT	.	many	TRBV2	TRBJ2-2
CATSSRTGAYEQYF	TGTGCCACCAGTTCCCGGACAGGGGCCTACGAGCAGTACTTC	TRBD1	few	TRBV15	TRBJ2-7
CASSLEAGDWEQFF	TGTGCCAGCAGCTTAGAAGCGGGGGATTGGGAGCAGTTCTTC	TRBD2	many	TRBV7-8	TRBJ2-1
CASSYQGLVVFEQFF	TGTGCCAGTAGCTATCAGGGACTAGTAGTGTTTGAGCAGTTCTTC	TRBD2	many	TRBV19	TRBJ2-1
CASSVWEAGASRTQYF	TGTGCCAGCAGTGTCTGGGAGGCAGGGGCTTCCCGGACCCAGTACTTC	.	.	TRBV6-4	TRBJ2-5
CASSWGTDYNEQFF	TGTGCCAGCAGTTGGGGGACGGACTACAATGAGCAGTTCTTC	.	many	TRBV6-5	TRBJ2-1
CASSAPDRGNEQFF	TGTGCCAGCAGCGCCCCCGACAGGGGCAATGAGCAGTTCTTC	TRBD1	many	TRBV9	TRBJ2-1
CASSKQGILYEQYF	TGTGCCAGCAGCAAACAGGGGATACTTTACGAGCAGTACTTC	TRBD1	many	TRBV12-3/TRBV12-4	TRBJ2-7
CASSQDGGRAYGYTF	TGTGCCAGCAGCCAAGATGGCGGCAGGGCCTATGGCTACACCTTC	.	.	TRBV14	TRBJ1-2
CASRREAFEAFF	TGTGCCAGCAGACGGGAGGCGTTTGAAGCTTTCTTT	.	few	TRBV2	TRBJ1-1